Listed below are T cell receptor beta chains from one sample, sequenced in a study of cytomegalovirus exposure and HLA in healthy donors. Profiled with immunoSEQ multiplex PCR; TCRdb holds only in-frame clones, not every one. The sample shows some 95,000 clones, 65% to 75% of them seen only once. The sample comprised PBMCs. The receptors come from a man aged 25 to 40 in good health and CMV-seronegative. Both conserved end residues are part of each CDR3. A D gene is named only where the DNA matches it firmly. Size tells how often a clone was seen (once, few, many) or the class of an expanded clone, and some rows leave it out.

TRBJ2-3,.,TRBV28,.,TGTGCCAGCAGTTTAGGCTCGACACCAGATACGCAGTATTTT,CASSLGSTPDTQYF
TRBJ2-7,.,TRBV5-6,.,TGTGCCAGCAGCTTGTACGGGAGCTCCTACGAGCAGTACTTC,CASSLYGSSYEQYF
TRBJ2-2,.,TRBV4-1,.,TGCGCCAGCAGCCAAGCTGGGCGGGGCGGCACCGGGGAGCTGTTTTTT,CASSQAGRGGTGELFF
TRBJ2-7,TRBD2,TRBV7-9,.,TGTTCCAGCAGCTTAGCGGGGGACACCTACGAGCAGTACTTC,CSSSLAGDTYEQYF
TRBJ2-2,TRBD2,TRBV19,once,TGTGCCAGTAGTACGTCACTAGCGTTAACCGGGGAGCTGTTTTTT,CASSTSLALTGELFF
TRBJ1-2,.,TRBV7-2,.,TGTGCCAGCAGCCCCCCCATTACAGGGTATAACTATGGCTACACCTTC,CASSPPITGYNYGYTF
TRBJ1-2,.,TRBV4-1,.,TGCGCCAGCAGCTACCCTGTAGCTAACTATGGCTACACCTTC,CASSYPVANYGYTF
TRBJ2-2,TRBD1,TRBV6-6,.,TGCGCCAGCAGGGACAGGGGAGGCACCGGGGAGCTGTTTTTT,CASRDRGGTGELFF
TRBJ2-7,TRBD1,TRBV4-1,.,TGCGCCAGCAGCCAGAGGACAGGTGTATACGAGCAGTACTTC,CASSQRTGVYEQYF
TRBJ2-7,.,TRBV5-6,.,TGTGCCAGCAGCTTGAACGTTCAGGGCGAGCAGTACTTC,CASSLNVQGEQYF
TRBJ1-6,.,TRBV4-2,.,TGTGCCAGCAGCCAAGATATTCTGAGGTTTTCACCCCTCCACTTT,CASSQDILRFSPLHF
TRBJ1-2,.,TRBV9,.,TGTGCCAGCAGTGTCGACAGAAACTATGGCTACACCTTC,CASSVDRNYGYTF
TRBJ1-4,TRBD1,TRBV5-4,.,TGTGCCAGCAGCTTGGCACGACAGGGACGAAAACTGTTTTTT,CASSLARQGRKLFF
TRBJ2-7,TRBD1,TRBV6-1,.,TGTGCCAGCCGCGGGACAGGGCTCTACGAGCAGTACTTC,CASRGTGLYEQYF
TRBJ2-7,TRBD1,TRBV5-6,.,TGTGCCAGCAGCTTGCCCGGGACAGGCCGTCTCGAGCAGTACTTC,CASSLPGTGRLEQYF
TRBJ1-1,.,TRBV19,.,TGTGCCAGTAGTATCCTACGGGGGGGAACTGAAGCTTTCTTT,CASSILRGGTEAFF
TRBJ2-2,TRBD2,TRBV7-7,.,TGTGCCAGCAGCTTACATCTAGCGGGAGGGAACACCGGGGAGCTGTTTTTT,CASSLHLAGGNTGELFF
TRBJ1-3,.,TRBV7-9,.,TGTGCCAGCAGCTCCGGGGGGAATCCTGGAAACACCATATATTTT,CASSSGGNPGNTIYF
TRBJ2-3,TRBD2,TRBV27,once,TGTGCCAGCAGTCACAAAAAACTCGGACTAGCGGGAACGTACACAGATACGCAGTATTTT,CASSHKKLGLAGTYTDTQYF
TRBJ2-7,.,TRBV27,.,TGTGCCAGCAGTTCAACATTCATCACAGTGTTC,CASSSTFITVF
TRBJ1-4,.,TRBV2,.,TGTGCCAGCAAGTACAGCCCTAATGAAAAACTGTTTTTT,CASKYSPNEKLFF
TRBJ1-4,.,TRBV4-1,.,TGCGCCAGCAGCCAAGCGGAAGGGGCGCGGGAAAAACTGTTTTTT,CASSQAEGAREKLFF
TRBJ2-7,.,TRBV5-1,few,TGCGCCAGCAGCAAACCGACTTCGACCTACGAGCAGTACTTC,CASSKPTSTYEQYF
TRBJ1-2,.,TRBV4-3,.,TGCGCCAGCAGCCCCGGAGGTTCCCTTTATGGCTACACCTTC,CASSPGGSLYGYTF
TRBJ2-1,TRBD2,TRBV9,.,TGTGCCAGCAGCGGCGGGAGGGGGGAGCAGTTCTTC,CASSGGRGEQFF
TRBJ2-7,.,TRBV5-6,.,TGTGCCAGCAGCCGCCTAGGACAGGGAGGGACCTACGAGCAGTACTTC,CASSRLGQGGTYEQYF
TRBJ1-3,.,TRBV28,.,TGTGCCAGCAGCGAGACAGACTCTGGAAACACCATATATTTT,CASSETDSGNTIYF
TRBJ2-1,TRBD2,TRBV29-1,.,TGCAGCGTGAGACTAGCAGGCCGGAACAATGAGCAGTTCTTC,CSVRLAGRNNEQFF
TRBJ1-4,TRBD1,TRBV6-5,.,TGTGCCAGCAGTCGGGACAGGGGTGCTGAAAAACTGTTTTTT,CASSRDRGAEKLFF
TRBJ1-1,TRBD1,TRBV30,.,TGTGCCTGGAGGAGGGACAGGAGGAACACTGAAGCTTTCTTT,CAWRRDRRNTEAFF
TRBJ1-1,.,TRBV5-1,.,TGCGCCAGCAGCTTGGACGGGAGGGGGGGGGATGGAGCTTTCTTT,CASSLDGRGGDGAFF
TRBJ1-1,.,TRBV7-9,.,TGTGCCAGCAGCTTAGTACAGGACACTGAAGCTTTCTTT,CASSLVQDTEAFF
TRBJ2-2,.,TRBV18,once,TGTGCCAGCTCACCAGTTCCGGGAGCGAACACCGGGGAGCTGTTTTTT,CASSPVPGANTGELFF
TRBJ2-3,.,TRBV7-9,.,TGTGCCAGCAGCTTAGGACTAGGGAGCACAGATACGCAGTATTTT,CASSLGLGSTDTQYF
TRBJ2-7,.,TRBV18,once,TGTGCCAGCTCACCAGCGCTGCCCTACGAGCAGTACTTC,CASSPALPYEQYF
TRBJ1-1,TRBD1,TRBV19,once,TGTGCCAGTAGTATTTATCAAGGACAGGGGGCGTTGAACACTGAAGCTTTCTTT,CASSIYQGQGALNTEAFF
TRBJ1-3,.,TRBV27,.,TGTGCCAGCAGGAGGGGAAACACCATATATTTT,CASRRGNTIYF
TRBJ1-5,TRBD1,TRBV27,.,TGTGCCAGCAGGGGGACAGGTTCGGGCCAGCCCCAGCATTTT,CASRGTGSGQPQHF
TRBJ1-2,TRBD1,TRBV6-1,.,TGTGCCAGCAGTGAACAGGGGGGATATGGCTACACCTTC,CASSEQGGYGYTF
TRBJ1-2,.,TRBV7-8,.,TGTGCCAGCAGCGCCGTAGACTATGGCTACACCTTC,CASSAVDYGYTF
TRBJ2-7,TRBD1,TRBV5-1,once,TGCGCCAGCAGCTCCCCAGACGACAGGGGATTTTACGAGCAGTACTTC,CASSSPDDRGFYEQYF
TRBJ2-2,TRBD2,TRBV6-1,.,TGTGCCAGCAGGGGACTAGCGGGAGAGTCGGGGGAGCTGTTTTTT,CASRGLAGESGELFF
TRBJ2-5,TRBD1,TRBV7-9,.,TGTGCCAGCAGCTCGACAGGGGCCGAGACCCAGTACTTC,CASSSTGAETQYF
TRBJ1-1,TRBD1,TRBV5-1,few,TGCGCCAGCAGCCCAACCCAGGGGGCGCGCACTGAAGCTTTCTTT,CASSPTQGARTEAFF
TRBJ1-2,.,TRBV15,few,TGTGCCACCAGCAGAGAGGGGGGTGACTATGGCTACACCTTC,CATSREGGDYGYTF
TRBJ1-1,TRBD1,TRBV6-6,.,TGTGCCAGCAATCTACAGGGGGCAGCTTTCTTT,CASNLQGAAFF
TRBJ1-4,.,TRBV7-9,.,TGTGCCAGCACGGTTCTCCCTAATGAAAAACTGTTTTTT,CASTVLPNEKLFF
TRBJ1-1,.,TRBV4-1,.,TGCGCCAGCAGCCAAGATCCAACAGGGATGGACACTGAAGCTTTCTTT,CASSQDPTGMDTEAFF
TRBJ2-1,TRBD2,TRBV30,.,TGTGCCTGGGGTGCCGCTCTGCGGGGGGGCCCGTCCTACAATGAGCAGTTCTTC,CAWGAALRGGPSYNEQFF
TRBJ2-7,.,TRBV19,.,TGTGCCAGTAGTATGCGGGCAGGGGGGAACGAGCAGTACTTC,CASSMRAGGNEQYF
TRBJ2-1,.,TRBV27,.,TGTGCCAGCAGTTTCTGGGGCAGTCCCAGTGAGCAGTTCTTC,CASSFWGSPSEQFF
TRBJ1-5,.,TRBV9,.,TGTGCCAGCAGCGCGGGGGGCTACAATCAGCCCCAGCATTTT,CASSAGGYNQPQHF